The source of this T cell receptor (beta chain) is a study of long-term antiretroviral therapy in people with HIV. With respect to this clone: The target antigen is unknown.

The V gene lost 5 bases and the J gene lost 1 base, with 15 bases spanning the gap. Germline lookup yields CDR1 SQVTM and CDR2 ANQGSEA. This CDR3 contains 14 residues. Study-wide results and limits: Repertoire composition at all time points was dominated by clones that had expanded before ART. The range of CDR3 lengths in HIV repertoires proved narrower than that found in controls.

Assay version v3.0 of immunoSEQ was used, and it was run at survey level. The protocol was immunoSEQ multiplex PCR, while the TCRdb copy is restricted to in-frame clones and leaves out a portion. The table lists 25,000 to 30,000 clones, 65% to 85% of them singletons. The rearrangement joins TRBV29-1 to TRBJ2-7; D is undetermined. The source material was unsorted PBMCs, sampled 2.8 years after starting antiretroviral therapy. This TCR was sampled from a young man with HIV. CDR3 residues: CSVKPSGNSYEQYF. The CDR3 DNA reads as TGCAGCGTTAAGCCGTCCGGCAATTCCTACGAGCAGTACTTC.